A selection of T cell receptor beta chains follows, all from one sample in a study of long-term antiretroviral therapy in people with HIV. Some clones are missing from TCRdb's copy, which holds only in-frame ones; the method was immunoSEQ multiplex PCR. This table has around 40,000 clones, 80% to 90% appearing once. The sequences come from unsorted PBMCs, collected 2.2 years after starting antiretroviral therapy. These receptors came from a man in his late teens or twenties with HIV. The CDR3 runs from the conserved cysteine through the conserved F or W. A D gene is named only where the DNA matches it firmly. Where a row states a size, it is once, few, many or the class of an expanded clone; other rows omit it.

CDR3 protein: CASSLRQFREKLFF
CDR3 DNA: TGTGCCAGCAGTTTACGACAGTTCCGGGAAAAACTGTTTTTT
clone size: -
J gene: TRBJ1-4
V gene: TRBV28
D gene: -

CDR3 protein: CAQGGRGYEQYF
CDR3 DNA: TGTGCCCAGGGGGGTAGGGGCTACGAGCAGTACTTC
clone size: -
J gene: TRBJ2-7
V gene: TRBV30
D gene: -

CDR3 protein: CASSLPPPGAGRAFF
CDR3 DNA: TGTGCCAGCAGTTTACCCCCGCCGGGGGCAGGGCGGGCTTTCTTT
clone size: -
J gene: TRBJ1-1
V gene: TRBV6-1
D gene: -

CDR3 protein: CASSAQGAPENIQYF
CDR3 DNA: TGCGCCAGCAGCGCCCAGGGGGCGCCTGAAAACATTCAGTACTTC
clone size: -
J gene: TRBJ2-4
V gene: TRBV4-1
D gene: TRBD1

CDR3 protein: CASSPLENTEAFF
CDR3 DNA: TGTGCCAGCTCACCCTTGGAAAACACTGAAGCTTTCTTT
clone size: -
J gene: TRBJ1-1
V gene: TRBV18
D gene: -

CDR3 protein: CASSGSVEKETQYF
CDR3 DNA: TGTGCCAGCAGTGGCTCAGTGGAAAAAGAGACCCAGTACTTC
clone size: -
J gene: TRBJ2-5
V gene: TRBV25-1
D gene: -

CDR3 protein: CASSPPPGVKLFF
CDR3 DNA: TGTGCCAGCTCACCACCGCCAGGGGTAAAACTGTTTTTT
clone size: -
J gene: TRBJ1-4
V gene: TRBV18
D gene: -

CDR3 protein: CAISDQDNSGRDYGYTF
CDR3 DNA: TGTGCCATCAGTGACCAGGACAATTCCGGGCGGGACTATGGCTACACCTTC
clone size: -
J gene: TRBJ1-2
V gene: TRBV10-3
D gene: -

CDR3 protein: CASSEGGGLAKNIQYF
CDR3 DNA: TGTGCCAGCAGCGAAGGTGGGGGGCTGGCCAAAAACATTCAGTACTTC
clone size: once
J gene: TRBJ2-4
V gene: TRBV2
D gene: -

CDR3 protein: CASSSYKRTSGNYNEQFF
CDR3 DNA: TGTGCCAGCAGTTCGTACAAGAGGACTAGCGGGAACTACAATGAGCAGTTCTTC
clone size: -
J gene: TRBJ2-1
V gene: TRBV27
D gene: TRBD2

CDR3 protein: CASSLPGTTYGYTF
CDR3 DNA: TGTGCCAGCAGTTTACCCGGGACAACCTATGGCTACACCTTC
clone size: few
J gene: TRBJ1-2
V gene: TRBV28
D gene: -

CDR3 protein: CASSITVGEQYF
CDR3 DNA: TGTGCCAGCAGCATAACTGTGGGGGAGCAGTACTTC
clone size: few
J gene: TRBJ2-7
V gene: TRBV14
D gene: -

CDR3 protein: CASSWSTGWSNQPQHF
CDR3 DNA: TGTGCCAGCAGTTGGTCTACAGGGTGGAGCAATCAGCCCCAGCATTTT
clone size: -
J gene: TRBJ1-5
V gene: TRBV6-6
D gene: -

CDR3 protein: CASSPGTGGGNTIYF
CDR3 DNA: TGTGCCAGCAGCCCTGGGACAGGGGGCGGAAACACCATATATTTT
clone size: once
J gene: TRBJ1-3
V gene: TRBV9
D gene: TRBD1

CDR3 protein: CSVQGQGLNEQFF
CDR3 DNA: TGCAGCGTTCAAGGACAGGGGTTGAATGAGCAGTTCTTC
clone size: -
J gene: TRBJ2-1
V gene: TRBV29-1
D gene: TRBD1

CDR3 protein: CASNIQGWGYTF
CDR3 DNA: TGTGCCAGTAACATCCAGGGATGGGGCTACACCTTC
clone size: -
J gene: TRBJ1-2
V gene: TRBV19
D gene: -